The 9 T cell receptor beta chains given below trace back to one sample, sequenced in a study of T cell responses to AZD1222 COVID-19 vaccine. Sequencing used immunoSEQ multiplex PCR; TCRdb keeps in-frame clones, though not all of them. The repertoire holds 150,000 or so clones, with 85% to 95% as singletons. Sequenced here: peripheral blood, sampled on day 0 of AZD1222 vaccination. The receptors were sampled from an adult in good health.

The chain joins TRBV10-3 to TRBJ1-5; TRBD1 agrees at 7 bases. Trimming cost V 4 bases and J 6 bases; bases outside gene matches: 3. The CDR3 spans 13 residues. In germline, CDR1 is ENHRY, CDR2 SYGVKD. CDR3 sequence (DNA): TGTGCCATCAGTGGACAGGGCTCTCAGCCCCAGCATTTT. This sequence encodes CAISGQGSQPQHF.

The rearrangement uses TRBV12-5 and TRBJ2-1, with TRBD2 identical over 9 bases. CDR3 length: 14 amino acids. CDR1 is LGHNT, CDR2 FRNRAP, per germline. The junction had 4 bases not matched to a gene; V was cut back by 6 bases and J by 4 bases. CDR3 region: CASGLSGGYNEQFF. The CDR3 DNA follows: TGTGCTAGTGGCCTTAGCGGGGGATACAATGAGCAGTTCTTC.

The chain carries TRBV3-1 (or the pseudogene TRBV3-2) and TRBJ2-5; D is tentatively TRBD1 or TRBD2 (6 bases each). V was clipped by 4 bases and J by 5 bases, with 17 bases between them. The germline V gene encodes CDR1 LGHDT and CDR2 YNNKEL (reference sequence). The CDR3 runs to 15 residues. CDR3 residues: CASSPLWGAGETQYF. The CDR3 bases are TGTGCCAGCAGCCCTTTGTGGGGGGCGGGGGAGACCCAGTACTTC.

The chain has TRBV6-4 and TRBJ1-1; no reliable D call. This CDR3 contains 14 residues. Trimming left V 7 bases short and J 0 bases short, with 12 bases between. Germline V lookup: CDR1 MRHNA, CDR2 SNTAGT. DNA for the CDR3: TGTGCCAGCAAGGGAAGCTACCTGAACACTGAAGCTTTCTTT. Residues: CASKGSYLNTEAFF.

CDR3 region: CACYKGTNYNEQFF. The CDR3 DNA reads TGTGCCTGTTATAAGGGGACTAACTACAATGAGCAGTTCTTC. The genes are TRBV30 and TRBJ2-1, with 7 nucleotides matching TRBD2. V trimming: 6 bases; J trimming: 3 bases; junction bases outside the gene matches: 8. Germline assignment: CDR1 GTSNPN and CDR2 SVGIG (reference sequence). This CDR3 contains 14 residues.

The chain is built from TRBV18 and TRBJ1-1; 8 positions match TRBD1. This CDR3 comprises 17 residues. J was trimmed by 3 bases and V by 2 bases; bases with no gene match: 11. Germline CDR1 and CDR2: KGHSH and LQKENI. The CDR3 DNA sequence: TGTGCCAGCTCACCAACTCTGGGGCAGGGGGCTGACACTGAAGCTTTCTTT. It translates to CASSPTLGQGADTEAFF.

The chain has TRBV27 and TRBJ1-6; 7 positions match TRBD1. Losses at the gene ends were 8 bases for V and 0 bases for J; bases not matched to a gene: 7. CDR3 length: 16 amino acids. In germline, CDR1 is MNHEY, CDR2 SMNVEV (reference sequence). CDR3 DNA: TGTGCCAGCTCCAAGGGGGCGTTCTCCTATAATTCACCCCTCCACTTT. The encoded protein is CASSKGAFSYNSPLHF.

This clone was observed once. The rearrangement joins TRBV28 to TRBJ2-7; tentatively, D is TRBD2 (7 bases). This CDR3 is 16 amino acids long. Germline CDR1 MDHEN, CDR2 SYDVKM. V lost 3 bases to trimming and J lost 6 bases, with 21 bases between them. The CDR3 DNA is TGTGCCAGCAGTTTGGGGGGGGCGAATTTCTTCAGCGAGCAGTACTTC. Residues: CASSLGGANFFSEQYF. The variable domain in full, with the rest retrieved from reference TRBV28 and TRBJ2-7, is DVKVTQSSRYLVKRTGEKVFLECVQDMDHENMFWYRQDPGLGLRLIYFSYDVKMKEKGDIPEGYSVSREKKERFSLILESASTNQTSMYLCASSLGGANFFSEQYFGPGTRLTVT.

The J gene is TRBJ1-2, the V gene TRBV5-1; D uncertain. This CDR3 has 11 residues. Germline V gives CDR1 SGHRS, CDR2 YFSETQ. Trimming cost V 2 bases and J 5 bases, with 4 bases left between them. The CDR3 nucleotides are TGCGCCAGCAGCTTTGGGTATGGCTACACCTTC. As protein: CASSFGYGYTF.